This paragraph reports one T cell receptor (beta chain). This record comes from a study of T cell changes during pregnancy in multiple sclerosis. The assay was immunoSEQ multiplex PCR, and TCRdb's table has in-frame clones only and misses some. The sample yields 90,000 to 120,000 clones, around nine tenths seen once. This CDR3 comprises 14 residues. V trimming: 2 bases; J trimming: 5 bases; junction bases outside the gene matches: 7. Germline lookup yields CDR1 SGHRS and CDR2 YFSETQ. J is TRBJ2-7 and V is TRBV5-1, with 7 nucleotides matching TRBD1. The source is a female donor with multiple sclerosis, enrolled in a pregnancy study. This specimen consisted of peripheral blood, obtained in the second trimester of pregnancy. For the CDR3, the DNA is TGCGCCAGCAGCTTTGGCAACAGGGGCGACGAGCAGTACTTC. The encoded protein is CASSFGNRGDEQYF.